This section outlines one T cell receptor beta chain sequence together with its context. This CDR3 is 15 amino acids long. Deletions cut 2 bases from V and 6 bases from J, with 13 bases between. CDR1 is MDHEN and CDR2 is SYDVKM in the germline V gene. Roughly three months, about 14 weeks, into antiretroviral therapy, follow-up blood was collected. The repertoire came from unfractionated whole blood and reflected all unsorted peripheral T cells. The sample comes from a study of HIV-infected patients and healthy controls. Around 0.5 ug RNA was reverse transcribed with alpha and beta constant-region primers. Alpha and beta chain libraries were made separately by chain-specific third strand synthesis with multiplexing indices. TCRdb re-called the 5' RACE reads with MiXCR, one entry per CDR3 protein. The sample lists about 18,000 distinct CDR3 sequences, under 9% seen once, with 21% in the top ten.

This sequence originates from an adult with HIV infection. The rearrangement links TRBV28 to TRBJ1-4; tentatively, D is TRBD1 (5 bases). The sequencing here drew on blood, taken during antiretroviral therapy. The CDR3 nucleotides are TGTGCCAGCAGTTTAGCCGGAGGGGCCGATGAAAAACTGTTTTTT. This sequence encodes CASSLAGGADEKLFF.